This T cell receptor (beta chain) originates from a study of control samples from healthy donors and cancer patients. The table lists this clone with a few counts. Libraries were prepared by immunoSEQ multiplex PCR; TCRdb keeps only in-frame clonotypes and omits some of them. Of 90,000 to 130,000 clones in the sample, approximately 87% were seen once. The V segment lost 0 bases and the J segment 3 bases; nucleotides outside the gene matches: 12. The CDR3 loop spans 18 amino acids. Germline loops: CDR1 SGHAT, CDR2 FQNNGV. The receptor was derived from a woman aged 55-69 years with lung cancer. Sequencing was done on a sample of PBMCs. The chain recombines TRBV11-2 with TRBJ2-5; TRBD1 aligns across 8 bases. The CDR3 region has the DNA TGTGCCAGCAGCTTAGAGGTTGGACGACAGGGGTGGAAAGAGACCCAGTACTTC. This translates into CASSLEVGRQGWKETQYF.